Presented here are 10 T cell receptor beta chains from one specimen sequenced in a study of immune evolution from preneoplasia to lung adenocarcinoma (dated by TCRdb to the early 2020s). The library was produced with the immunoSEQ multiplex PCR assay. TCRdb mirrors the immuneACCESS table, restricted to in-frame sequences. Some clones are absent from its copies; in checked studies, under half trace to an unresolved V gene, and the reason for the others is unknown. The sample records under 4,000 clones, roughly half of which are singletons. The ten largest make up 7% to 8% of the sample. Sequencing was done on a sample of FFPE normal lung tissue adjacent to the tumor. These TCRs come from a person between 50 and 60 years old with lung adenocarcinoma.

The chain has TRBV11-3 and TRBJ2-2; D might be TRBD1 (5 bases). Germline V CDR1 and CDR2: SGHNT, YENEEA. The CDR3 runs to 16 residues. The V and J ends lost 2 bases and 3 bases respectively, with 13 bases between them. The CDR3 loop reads CASSLRFGADTGELFF. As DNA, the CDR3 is TGTGCCAGCAGCTTACGTTTTGGGGCGGACACCGGGGAGCTGTTTTTT.

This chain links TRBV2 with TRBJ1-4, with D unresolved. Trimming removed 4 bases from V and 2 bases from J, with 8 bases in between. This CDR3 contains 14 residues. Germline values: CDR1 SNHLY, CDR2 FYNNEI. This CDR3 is CASSGLFTNEKLFF. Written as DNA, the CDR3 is TGTGCCAGCAGTGGACTATTTACTAATGAAAAACTGTTTTTT.

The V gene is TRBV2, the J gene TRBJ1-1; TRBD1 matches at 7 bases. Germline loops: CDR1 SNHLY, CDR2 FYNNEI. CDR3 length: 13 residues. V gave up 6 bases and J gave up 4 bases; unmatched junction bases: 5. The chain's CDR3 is CASSQQGTTEAFF. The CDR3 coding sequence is TGTGCCAGCAGCCAACAGGGGACCACTGAAGCTTTCTTT.

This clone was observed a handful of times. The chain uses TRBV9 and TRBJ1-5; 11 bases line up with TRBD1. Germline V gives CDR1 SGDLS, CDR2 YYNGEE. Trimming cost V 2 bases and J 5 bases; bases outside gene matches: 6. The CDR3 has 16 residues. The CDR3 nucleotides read TGTGCCAGCAGCGTCGGCGGACAGGGGGCGGATCAGCCCCAGCATTTT. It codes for CASSVGGQGADQPQHF.

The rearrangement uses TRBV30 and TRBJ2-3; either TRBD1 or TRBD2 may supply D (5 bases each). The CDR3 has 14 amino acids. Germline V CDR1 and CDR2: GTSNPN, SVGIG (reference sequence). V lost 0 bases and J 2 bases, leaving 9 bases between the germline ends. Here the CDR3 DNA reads TGTGCCTGGAGTGTTTGGGGGAACACAGATACGCAGTATTTT. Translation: CAWSVWGNTDTQYF.

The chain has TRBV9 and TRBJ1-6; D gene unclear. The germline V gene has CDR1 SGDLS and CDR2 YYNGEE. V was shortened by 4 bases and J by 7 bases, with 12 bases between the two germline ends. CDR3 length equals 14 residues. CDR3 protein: CASSSRVGNSPLHF. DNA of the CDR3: TGTGCCAGCAGCTCTAGGGTTGGCAATTCACCCCTCCACTTT.

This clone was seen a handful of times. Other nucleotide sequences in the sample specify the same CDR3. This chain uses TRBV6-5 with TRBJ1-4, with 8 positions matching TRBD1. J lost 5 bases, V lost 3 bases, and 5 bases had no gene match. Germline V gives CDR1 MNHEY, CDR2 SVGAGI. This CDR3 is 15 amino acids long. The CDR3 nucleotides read TGTGCCAGCAGTTATACGACAGGGGAAAATGAAAAACTGTTTTTT. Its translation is CASSYTTGENEKLFF.

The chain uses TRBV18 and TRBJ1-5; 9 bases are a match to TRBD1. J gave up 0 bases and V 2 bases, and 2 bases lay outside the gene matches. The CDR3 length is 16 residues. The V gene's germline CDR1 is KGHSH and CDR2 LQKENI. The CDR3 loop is CASSPRTGDSNQPQHF. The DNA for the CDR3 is TGTGCCAGCTCACCAAGGACAGGGGATAGCAATCAGCCCCAGCATTTT.

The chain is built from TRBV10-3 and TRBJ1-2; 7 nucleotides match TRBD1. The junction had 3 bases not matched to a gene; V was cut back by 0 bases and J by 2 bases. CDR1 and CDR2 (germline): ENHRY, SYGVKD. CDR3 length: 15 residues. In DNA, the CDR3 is TGTGCCATCAGTGAGTCGGCGGGACAGAACTATGGCTACACCTTC. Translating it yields CAISESAGQNYGYTF.

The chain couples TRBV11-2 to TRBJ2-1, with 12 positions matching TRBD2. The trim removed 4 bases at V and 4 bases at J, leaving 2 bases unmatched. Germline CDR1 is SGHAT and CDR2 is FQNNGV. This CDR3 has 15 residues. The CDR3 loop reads CASSSGLAGYNEQFF. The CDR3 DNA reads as TGTGCCAGCAGCTCGGGACTAGCGGGTTACAATGAGCAGTTCTTC.